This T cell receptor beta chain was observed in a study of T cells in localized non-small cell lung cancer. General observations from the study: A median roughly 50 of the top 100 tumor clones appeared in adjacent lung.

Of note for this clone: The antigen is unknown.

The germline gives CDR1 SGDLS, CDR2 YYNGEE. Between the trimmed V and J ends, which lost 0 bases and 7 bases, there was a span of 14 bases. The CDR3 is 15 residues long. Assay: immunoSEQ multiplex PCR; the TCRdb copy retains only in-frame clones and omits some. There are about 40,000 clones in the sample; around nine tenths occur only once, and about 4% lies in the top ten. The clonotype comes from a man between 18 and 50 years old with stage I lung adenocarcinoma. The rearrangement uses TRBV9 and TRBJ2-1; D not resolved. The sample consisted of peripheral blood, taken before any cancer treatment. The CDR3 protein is CASSVGPQTENEQFF. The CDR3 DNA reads TGTGCCAGCAGCGTAGGGCCCCAGACGGAGAATGAGCAGTTCTTC.